A selection of T cell receptor beta chains follows, all from one sample in a study of monozygotic twins with inflammatory bowel disease. Following a re-call of the 5' RACE reads, TCRdb has one entry per CDR3 protein and lacks DNA. Here the sample table reports 350,000 to 550,000 distinct CDR3 sequences. Material for sequencing was blood. The receptors derive from a human donor with ulcerative colitis or Crohn's disease, or a healthy co-twin of an affected twin (not recorded which). Each CDR3 is given with its conserved first and last residue. The order of the fields is V gene, J gene, CDR3 protein.

TRBV19	TRBJ2-7	CASSIGGGSYEQYF
TRBV4-2	TRBJ2-1	CASSQEGQRGDNEQFF
TRBV18	TRBJ2-7	CASSPGTTEPEQYF
TRBV18	TRBJ2-1	CASSPGMSEQFF
TRBV5-1	TRBJ2-3	CASSPSGSGGPWDTQYF
TRBV5-1	TRBJ1-2	CASSPGATADYGYTF
TRBV7-9	TRBJ2-1	CASSLGQGEWNEQFF
TRBV12-3/TRBV12-4	TRBJ1-5	CASTPGRLNQPQHF
TRBV29-1	TRBJ2-7	CSVRGYSYEQYF
TRBV12-3/TRBV12-4	TRBJ2-7	CASSRRTGDEQYF
TRBV14	TRBJ2-2	CASSFVPSGGLWAGELFF
TRBV7-3	TRBJ2-1	CASSPTSEAYNEQFF
TRBV12-3/TRBV12-4	TRBJ2-3	CASSLSSGGGDTQYF
TRBV6-5	TRBJ2-1	CASSYRREPYNEQFF
TRBV27	TRBJ2-2	CASSLSIGTSDTGELFF
TRBV10-3	TRBJ1-3	CAIRITGSSGNTIYF
TRBV28	TRBJ2-3	CASSSPQGADTQYF
TRBV20-1	TRBJ1-4	CSVSDRRGEKLFF
TRBV12-3/TRBV12-4	TRBJ2-3	CASSLRTSGTDTQYF
TRBV5-4	TRBJ2-5	CASSFGTSTQETQYF
TRBV6-1	TRBJ2-3	CASKEGGNDDTQYF
TRBV23-1	TRBJ2-4	CASSQSTVRRRPKNIQYF
TRBV4-2	TRBJ2-7	CASSQDMAEGYEQYF
TRBV5-1	TRBJ2-5	CASSLDKGLAGVRTQYF
TRBV12-3/TRBV12-4	TRBJ2-5	CASSLQPGIGETQYF
TRBV14	TRBJ2-1	CASSQDTGVSYNEQFF
TRBV20-1	TRBJ1-3	CSARGQGVGNTIYF
TRBV29-1	TRBJ2-1	CSVEEGQVPLDEQFF
TRBV9	TRBJ2-1	CASSAEREITYNEQFF
TRBV4-2	TRBJ2-6	CASSPRGGLGANVLTF
TRBV12-3/TRBV12-4	TRBJ1-5	CASSLRGAARGQPQHF
TRBV5-1	TRBJ2-2	CASSPNPGVTGELFF
TRBV29-1	TRBJ2-2	CSVDWGTTGELFF
TRBV15	TRBJ2-2	CATSFEWSSGGELFF
TRBV9	TRBJ2-7	CASSVDTGTDEQYF
TRBV27	TRBJ1-2	CASSPSTGVGYGYTF
TRBV9	TRBJ2-7	CASSAGQGPSYEQYF
TRBV7-2	TRBJ1-2	CASSLGQGWYGYTF
TRBV7-2	TRBJ2-7	CASSQGGGGRSYEQYF
TRBV29-1	TRBJ1-1	CSVAVGLEGNTEAFF
TRBV5-1	TRBJ2-5	CASSSPNQETQYF
TRBV20-1	TRBJ1-3	CSARVDRERDTIYF
TRBV5-1	TRBJ1-2	CASSFEGADGGYTF
TRBV29-1	TRBJ2-7	CSAVAGGLGEQYF
TRBV7-2	TRBJ1-1	CASSWKEGATEAFF
TRBV12-3/TRBV12-4	TRBJ2-7	CASSLLQGRRQQYF
TRBV2	TRBJ2-1	CASNDRSYNEQFF
TRBV10-3	TRBJ2-5	CAISPTSGQETQYF
TRBV7-2	TRBJ1-1	CASSLDSRAPREAFF
TRBV6-2/TRBV6-3	TRBJ2-7	CASSYMSVEQYF
TRBV29-1	TRBJ1-2	CSVDRGGGVGYTF